Presented here are 2 T cell receptor beta chains from one specimen sequenced in a study of blood T cell repertoires in COVID-19. Here immunoSEQ multiplex PCR was the method, and the copy in TCRdb shows in-frame clones only, minus some. Of 85,000 to 95,000 clones in the sample, around nine tenths were seen once. Sequencing used peripheral blood. These TCRs come from a woman aged 45-59 years in a cohort sampled during active COVID-19.

This clone came up once. The chain recombines TRBV5-4 with TRBJ1-1, with a weak D call TRBD1 (6 bases). The CDR3 sequence is 14 residues long. From germline, CDR1 is SGHNT and CDR2 YYREEE (reference sequence). The ends were cut back, 4 bases at V and 3 bases at J, with 13 bases in the middle. CDR3 loop: CASSRGSGDTEAFF. The CDR3 region has the DNA TGTGCCAGCAGCAGAGGGTCAGGGGACACTGAAGCTTTCTTT. Looking up the rest from reference TRBV5-4 and TRBJ1-1 gives the full variable domain: ETGVTQSPTHLIKTRGQQVTLRCSSQSGHNTVSWYQQALGQGPQFIFQYYREEENGRGNFPPRFSGLQFPNYSSELNVNALELDDSALYLCASSRGSGDTEAFFGQGTRLTVV.

The chain employs TRBV5-4 and TRBJ1-2, with no clear D. The CDR3 runs to 11 residues. V was shortened by 3 bases and J by 5 bases, with 5 bases between the two germline ends. Germline lookup yields CDR1 SGHNT and CDR2 YYREEE (reference sequence). The CDR3 region is CASSYLYGYTF. CDR3 DNA sequence: TGTGCCAGCAGCTACCTATATGGCTACACCTTC.